This TCR beta chain stems from a study of blood T cell repertoires in COVID-19. Assay used: immunoSEQ multiplex PCR; TCRdb lists only in-frame clones, some missing. The sample lists 200,000 to 250,000 clones, approximately 84% seen once, with 1.8% in the top ten. Germline CDR1 is SEHNR and CDR2 is FQNEAQ (reference sequence). The germline V and J ends were trimmed by 0 bases and 3 bases, with 8 bases remaining between them. This CDR3 is 14 amino acids long. The material sequenced was PBMCs or T cells enriched from blood (not recorded which). V and J are TRBV7-9 and TRBJ1-2; D ambiguous. This clonotype originated in a man aged 60-69 years who had recovered from COVID-19. The DNA for the CDR3 is TGTGCCAGCAGCTTAGCAGCACTCGACTATGGCTACACCTTC. The encoded protein is CASSLAALDYGYTF.